A single TCR beta chain is shown here with its context. This record comes from a study of blood T cell repertoires in COVID-19. Background on the study: Nucleic acid was either cDNA or gDNA, and it came from T cells, B-cell-depleted T cells, or PBMCs.

CDR3 length equals 16 residues. The J segment lost 3 bases and the V segment lost 2 bases, leaving 6 bases of the junction unmatched. Germline V gives CDR1 SGHNT, CDR2 YYREEE (reference sequence). Generated by immunoSEQ multiplex PCR, the TCRdb table keeps only in-frame clones and is missing some. There are 80,000 to 90,000 clones in the sample; 87% occur only once, and 5% to 5.5% lies in the top ten. The chain combines TRBV5-4 with TRBJ2-2; TRBD1 matches 8 bases. This receptor was identified in a man between 60 and 75 years old with acute or convalescent COVID-19. Material: peripheral blood. CDR3 in amino acids: CASSFNRGMDTGELFF. The DNA for the CDR3 is TGTGCCAGCAGCTTTAACAGGGGGATGGACACCGGGGAGCTGTTTTTT.